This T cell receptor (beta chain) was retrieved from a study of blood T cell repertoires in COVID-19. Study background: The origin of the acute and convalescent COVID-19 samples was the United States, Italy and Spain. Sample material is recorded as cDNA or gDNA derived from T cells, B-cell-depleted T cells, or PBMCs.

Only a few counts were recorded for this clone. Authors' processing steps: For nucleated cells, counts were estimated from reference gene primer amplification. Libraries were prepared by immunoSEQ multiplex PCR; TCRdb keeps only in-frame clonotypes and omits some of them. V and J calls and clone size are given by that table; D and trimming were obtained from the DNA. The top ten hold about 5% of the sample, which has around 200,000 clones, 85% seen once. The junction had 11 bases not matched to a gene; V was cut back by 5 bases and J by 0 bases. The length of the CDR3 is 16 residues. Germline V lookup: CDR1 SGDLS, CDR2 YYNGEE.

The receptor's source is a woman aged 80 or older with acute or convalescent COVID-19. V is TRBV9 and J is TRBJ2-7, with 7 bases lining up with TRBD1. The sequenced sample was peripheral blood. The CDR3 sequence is CASSRTGVPSSYEQYF. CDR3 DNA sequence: TGTGCCAGCAGTCGCACAGGGGTCCCCTCCTCCTACGAGCAGTACTTC.